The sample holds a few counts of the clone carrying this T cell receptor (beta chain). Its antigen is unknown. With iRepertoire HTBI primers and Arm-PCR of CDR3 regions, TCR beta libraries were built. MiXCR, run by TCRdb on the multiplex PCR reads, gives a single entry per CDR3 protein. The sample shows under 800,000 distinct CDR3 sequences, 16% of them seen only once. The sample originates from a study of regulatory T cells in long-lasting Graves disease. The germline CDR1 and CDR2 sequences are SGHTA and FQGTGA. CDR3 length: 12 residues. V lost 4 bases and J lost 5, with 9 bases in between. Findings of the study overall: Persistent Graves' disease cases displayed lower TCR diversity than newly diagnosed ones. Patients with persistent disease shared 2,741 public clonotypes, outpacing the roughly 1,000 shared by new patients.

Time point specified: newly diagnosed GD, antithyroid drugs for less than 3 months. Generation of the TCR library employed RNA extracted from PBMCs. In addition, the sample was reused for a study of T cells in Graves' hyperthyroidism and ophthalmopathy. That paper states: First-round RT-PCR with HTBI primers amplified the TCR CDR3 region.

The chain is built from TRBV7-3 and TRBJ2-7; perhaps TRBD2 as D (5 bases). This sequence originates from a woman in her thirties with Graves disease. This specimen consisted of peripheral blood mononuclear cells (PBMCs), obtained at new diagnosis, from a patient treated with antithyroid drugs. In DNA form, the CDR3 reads TGTGCCAGCAGCTCCAGCGGTGACGAGCAGTACTTC. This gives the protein CASSSSGDEQYF.